Each of the 29 T cell receptor beta chains below was sequenced from the same sample in a study of blood T cell repertoires in COVID-19 (dated by TCRdb to 2018 to 2021). Libraries were made using the immunoSEQ multiplex PCR assay. As stored in TCRdb, this immuneACCESS dataset retains in-frame rearrangements with V and J assigned. A fraction of the clones does not appear; measured against another copy, unresolved V genes explain less than half of the discrepancy, and the remainder lacks a known reason. Across this sample there are about 54,000 clones, with under 90% seen only once. The top ten clones comprise roughly 3% of the sample. The material sequenced was peripheral blood. The receptors derive from a man aged 45-60 years with acute or convalescent COVID-19.

CDR3 loop: CASSPTGNYGYTF. The DNA of the CDR3 is TGTGCCAGCAGCCCGACAGGGAACTATGGCTACACCTTC. The chain is built from TRBV2 and TRBJ1-2, with 7 bases fitting TRBD1. The CDR3 consists of 13 residues. J was trimmed by 2 bases and V by 6 bases; bases with no gene match: 3. In germline, CDR1 is SNHLY, CDR2 FYNNEI. The full variable domain, in which reference TRBV2 and TRBJ1-2 provide the parts outside the CDR3, is EPEVTQTPSHQVTQMGQEVILRCVPISNHLYFYWYRQILGQKVEFLVSFYNNEISEKSEIFDDQFSVERPDGSNFTLKIRSTKLEDSAMYFCASSPTGNYGYTFGSGTRLTVV.

The rearrangement uses TRBV6-5 and TRBJ2-5, with 8 positions matching TRBD2. CDR3 size: 12 residues. Germline CDR1 MNHEY, CDR2 SVGAGI. Trimming took 11 bases from V and 5 from J; bases not matched to a gene: 7. The CDR3 spells CAARGGWETQYF. The CDR3, as DNA: TGTGCCGCTCGGGGGGGCTGGGAGACCCAGTACTTC.

The V call is TRBV6-6, the J call TRBJ2-5; 7 bases match TRBD2. CDR3 length equals 14 residues. Germline CDR1 reads MNHNY; CDR2 reads SVGAGI (reference sequence). The J segment lost 5 bases and the V segment lost 2 bases, leaving 5 bases of the junction unmatched. The CDR3 region is CASSYPGGLETQYF. The DNA for the CDR3 is TGTGCCAGCAGTTACCCGGGAGGACTCGAGACCCAGTACTTC.

This clone was picked up a small number of times. The rearrangement uses TRBV7-8 and TRBJ1-1; no clear D. Looked up from germline, CDR1 is SGHVS and CDR2 is FQNEAQ. The CDR3 totals 12 residues. The V gene lost 5 bases and the J gene lost 5 bases, with 9 bases spanning the gap. The DNA for the CDR3 is TGTGCCAGCAGCCATACAAGTACTGAAGCTTTCTTT. Amino acid sequence: CASSHTSTEAFF.

The CDR3 DNA sequence: TGTGCCAGCAGGGATGACAGGGGGGCCTCCTACGAGCAGTACTTC. This gives the protein CASRDDRGASYEQYF. This chain links TRBV6-5 with TRBJ2-7, with 9 bases fitting TRBD1. The CDR3 spans 15 residues. The germline V gene encodes CDR1 MNHEY and CDR2 SVGAGI. The ends lost 6 bases at V and 0 bases at J; junction bases unmatched: 6.

The chain is built from TRBV5-1 and TRBJ1-4, with D perhaps matching TRBD1 (5 bases). CDR1 is SGHRS, CDR2 YFSETQ, per germline. Between the trimmed V and J ends, which lost 0 bases and 8 bases, there was a span of 14 bases. This CDR3 spans 15 amino acids. The CDR3 sequence: CASSLVSRDGEKLFF. CDR3 nucleotide sequence: TGCGCCAGCAGCTTGGTTTCCAGGGATGGCGAAAAACTGTTTTTT.

The sample holds one count of this clone. The junction does not match germline at one end; this may be a read error. J is TRBJ1-1 and V is TRBV6-5; possibly TRBD1 for D (6 bases). The CDR3 covers 14 residues. Germline-derived CDR1 and CDR2 are MNHEY and SVGAGI. DNA for the CDR3: TGTGCCAGCAGTGACTCGGACAGATACACTGAAGCTTTCTTT. It is translated as CASSDSDRYTEAFF.

This clone was seen once. The V call is TRBV5-1, the J call TRBJ1-1; no firm D call. V lost 0 bases and J 4 bases, leaving 10 bases between the germline ends. The V gene's germline CDR1 is SGHRS and CDR2 YFSETQ. The CDR3 spans 14 residues. The CDR3 spells CASSLGTDSTEAFF. In nucleotides, the CDR3 is TGCGCCAGCAGCTTGGGAACAGATAGCACTGAAGCTTTCTTT.

The chain uses TRBV15 and TRBJ2-3; 16 nucleotides agree with TRBD2. This CDR3 is built from 17 residues. J lost 4 bases, V lost 3 bases, and 4 bases had no gene match. Germline V gives CDR1 LNHNV, CDR2 YYDKDF (reference sequence). The CDR3 here is CATSSGTSGRASDTQYF. CDR3 nucleotides: TGTGCCACCAGCAGCGGGACTAGCGGGAGGGCGTCAGATACGCAGTATTTT.

The genes are TRBV11-2 and TRBJ1-5; 11 bases are a match to TRBD1. Germline-derived CDR1 and CDR2 are SGHAT and FQNNGV. V shed 5 bases, J shed 6 bases, and the junction held 3 bases outside the gene matches. There are 14 residues in the CDR3. The CDR3 is CASSTGTGGQPQHF. CDR3 nucleotides: TGTGCCAGCAGCACCGGGACAGGGGGTCAGCCCCAGCATTTT.

The chain couples TRBV25-1 to TRBJ1-2; 10 bases are shared with TRBD1. Germline CDR1 is MGHDK and CDR2 is SYGVNS. With 2 bases clipped from V and 5 bases from J, the junction kept 5 bases outside the gene matches. There are 15 residues in the CDR3. CDR3 coding DNA: TGTGCCAGCAGTGAAACGAGGACAGGGGGATATGGCTACACCTTC. It translates to CASSETRTGGYGYTF.

The rearrangement joins TRBV10-2 to TRBJ2-7, with 12 bases identical to TRBD2. Germline assignment: CDR1 WSHSY and CDR2 SAAADI. V was pared by 6 bases and J by 5 bases, with 23 bases of the junction left unmatched. The CDR3 runs to 20 residues. The CDR3 reads CASRSLRTEGTSGRRNEQYF. CDR3 bases: TGCGCCAGCAGATCCTTAAGAACCGAAGGAACTAGCGGGAGGAGAAACGAGCAGTACTTC.

The chain carries TRBV7-3 and TRBJ2-7; 9 nucleotides line up with TRBD1. Germline V lookup: CDR1 SGHTA, CDR2 FQGTGA. The CDR3 sequence is 14 residues long. V dropped 5 bases and J dropped 4; count of bases not matched to a gene: 6. CDR3 nucleotide sequence: TGTGCCAGCAGCCAAGGGACAGGGCCATACGAGCAGTACTTC. Its translation is CASSQGTGPYEQYF.

The genes are TRBV24-1 and TRBJ1-5, with D unclear. Germline CDR1 is KGHDR and CDR2 is SFDVKD. The CDR3 has 12 residues. Deletions cut 5 bases from V and 7 bases from J, with 8 bases between. The CDR3 sequence is CATSVGSQPQHF. The CDR3 DNA is TGTGCCACCAGTGTGGGTAGCCAGCCCCAGCATTTT.

The chain is built from TRBV19 and TRBJ2-5; 9 bases line up with TRBD1. V lost 4 bases and J lost 5; bases outside the gene matches: 2. Germline CDR1 is LNHDA and CDR2 is SQIVND (reference sequence). The CDR3 contains 13 residues. This CDR3 reads CASSRDRDETQYF. CDR3 coding DNA: TGTGCCAGTAGTAGGGACAGGGACGAGACCCAGTACTTC.

This clone came up a few times. The CDR3 sequence: CASSTDNEGQPQHF. The CDR3 nucleotides read TGTGCCAGTAGTACCGACAACGAGGGTCAGCCCCAGCATTTT. J is TRBJ1-5 and V is TRBV19, with D uncertain. The germline V and J ends were trimmed by 4 bases and 6 bases, with 13 bases remaining between them. The CDR3 is 14 residues long. Looked up from germline, CDR1 is LNHDA and CDR2 is SQIVND (reference sequence).

The chain carries TRBV5-4 and TRBJ2-3; 9 nucleotides line up with TRBD2. The V gene end was trimmed by 6 bases and the J gene end by 3 bases; junction bases not matched to a gene: 8. This CDR3 comprises 15 residues. From germline, CDR1 is SGHNT and CDR2 YYREEE (reference sequence). CDR3 nucleotides: TGTGCCAGCAATTTAGCGGGAGCATCAACAGATACGCAGTATTTT. This gives the protein CASNLAGASTDTQYF. The full variable domain, rest sourced from reference TRBV5-4 and TRBJ2-3, is ETGVTQSPTHLIKTRGQQVTLRCSSQSGHNTVSWYQQALGQGPQFIFQYYREEENGRGNFPPRFSGLQFPNYSSELNVNALELDDSALYLCASNLAGASTDTQYFGPGTRLTVL.

This chain joins TRBV11-2 and TRBJ2-7; TRBD2 aligns across 11 bases. V shed 5 bases, J shed 6 bases, and the junction held 6 bases outside the gene matches. The CDR3 totals 14 residues. Germline assignment: CDR1 SGHAT and CDR2 FQNNGV. The CDR3 region has the DNA TGTGCCAGCAGCGCACTAGCGGGAGCTGGCGAGCAGTACTTC. Translating gives CASSALAGAGEQYF. The whole variable domain, filled in from reference TRBV11-2 and TRBJ2-7, reads EAGVAQSPRYKIIEKRQSVAFWCNPISGHATLYWYQQILGQGPKLLIQFQNNGVVDDSQLPKDRFSAERLKGVDSTLKIQPAKLEDSAVYLCASSALAGAGEQYFGPGTRLTVT.

The chain carries TRBV28 and TRBJ2-5; D is undetermined. This CDR3 comprises 14 residues. Germline values: CDR1 MDHEN, CDR2 SYDVKM. The V end was cut by 2 bases, the J end by 5 bases, with 12 bases between. The DNA of the CDR3 is TGTGCCAGCAGTTTAAGCTTAAAAGTGGAGACCCAGTACTTC. It yields the protein CASSLSLKVETQYF.

The chain combines TRBV9 with TRBJ1-5; no definite D call. The germline CDR1 and CDR2 sequences are SGDLS and YYNGEE. Trimming cost V 0 bases and J 3 bases, with 10 bases left between them. The CDR3 sequence is 15 residues long. In DNA form, the CDR3 reads TGTGCCAGCAGCGTAGGGGCGTCGAACAATCAGCCCCAGCATTTT. This encodes CASSVGASNNQPQHF.

The rearrangement joins TRBV5-4 to TRBJ1-6; D may be TRBD1 (6 bases). V dropped 0 bases and J dropped 10 bases, with 14 bases sitting between them. This CDR3 is 15 amino acids long. CDR1 is SGHNT, CDR2 YYREEE, per germline (reference sequence). The CDR3 coding sequence is TGTGCCAGCAGCTTGGAGTGGGCAGGGGAATCACCCCTCCACTTT. Translated: CASSLEWAGESPLHF.

The rearrangement links TRBV19 to TRBJ2-1; 9 nucleotides line up with TRBD2. Germline assignment: CDR1 LNHDA and CDR2 SQIVND (reference sequence). The CDR3 loop spans 15 amino acids. Trimming removed 8 bases from V and 1 base from J; junction bases left unmatched: 6. The CDR3 DNA follows: TGTGCCAGTCACTCGCGGGGGGGATCCTACAATGAGCAGTTCTTC. It codes for CASHSRGGSYNEQFF.

The chain employs TRBV2 and TRBJ2-3; D might be TRBD2 (7 bases). Trimming stripped 11 bases from V and 1 base from J, with 16 bases between. This CDR3 contains 14 residues. Germline loops: CDR1 SNHLY, CDR2 FYNNEI. The chain's CDR3 is CASGRGAGTDTQYF. The CDR3 nucleotides are TGTGCCTCAGGGAGGGGGGCTGGCACAGATACGCAGTATTTT.

The chain combines TRBV27 with TRBJ2-1; 12 bases are a match to TRBD2. The CDR3 totals 16 residues. With 7 bases clipped from V and 3 bases from J, the junction kept 7 bases outside the gene matches. CDR1 is MNHEY and CDR2 is SMNVEV in the germline V gene (reference sequence). In nucleotides, the CDR3 is TGTGCCAGCACCGGGGAGACTAGCGGGGGCTACAATGAGCAGTTCTTC. This sequence encodes CASTGETSGGYNEQFF.

This sequence joins TRBV6-5 and TRBJ2-1; 8 positions match TRBD1. CDR1 and CDR2 from the germline V gene are MNHEY and SVGAGI. This CDR3 region has 12 residues. Losses at the gene ends were 8 bases for V and 7 bases for J; bases not matched to a gene: 4. In DNA form, the CDR3 reads TGTGCCAGCGTACAGGGGGGAAATGAGCAGTTCTTC. The encoded protein is CASVQGGNEQFF.

A few counts support this clone. The rearrangement uses TRBV13 and TRBJ1-1, with D uncertain. The CDR3 contains 15 residues. V dropped 5 bases and J dropped 3 bases, with 16 bases sitting between them. Germline V gene sequence: CDR1 PRHDT, CDR2 FYEKMQ (reference sequence). CDR3 in amino acids: CASSTPRGWDTEAFF. The CDR3 DNA sequence: TGTGCCAGCAGCACCCCCCGGGGATGGGACACTGAAGCTTTCTTT.

This clone has only one observation. The chain couples TRBV7-9 to TRBJ2-5, with D tentatively TRBD2 (6 bases). V lost 2 bases and J 5 bases, leaving 18 bases between the germline ends. Germline values: CDR1 SEHNR, CDR2 FQNEAQ (reference sequence). CDR3 length: 16 residues. The DNA of the CDR3 is TGTGCCAGCAGCTTACCAGGGACCGGGGGATTGGAGACCCAGTACTTC. Protein product: CASSLPGTGGLETQYF.

The rearrangement joins TRBV24-1 to TRBJ1-2, with 12 bases fitting TRBD1. The germline V gene encodes CDR1 KGHDR and CDR2 SFDVKD. The CDR3 runs to 17 residues. The V segment lost 4 bases and the J segment 4 bases; nucleotides outside the gene matches: 9. CDR3 amino acids: CATSDSLGQGAGYGYTF. In DNA, the CDR3 is TGTGCCACCAGTGACTCCTTGGGACAGGGGGCAGGCTATGGCTACACCTTC.

The chain is built from TRBV15 and TRBJ2-5; 11 nucleotides agree with TRBD2. The CDR3 runs 14 residues. V was pared by 4 bases and J by 9 bases, with 7 bases of the junction left unmatched. Germline values: CDR1 LNHNV, CDR2 YYDKDF (reference sequence). The CDR3 protein is CATSTSGGPTPQYF. As DNA, the CDR3 is TGTGCCACCAGCACTAGCGGGGGGCCCACCCCCCAGTACTTC. Drawing the rest from reference TRBV15 and TRBJ2-5, the complete variable domain is DAMVIQNPRYQVTQFGKPVTLSCSQTLNHNVMYWYQQKSSQAPKLLFHYYDKDFNNEADTPDNFQSRRPNTSFCFLDIRSPGLGDTAMYLCATSTSGGPTPQYFGPGTRLLVL.